This TCR beta chain was identified in a study of early stage breast cancer tumors. Study in general: The ER+/PR+/HER2- tumors included roughly eight ductal and a few lobular carcinomas.

The method was immunoSEQ multiplex PCR; TCRdb's version includes in-frame clones alone and lacks a portion of them. The sample contains about 11,000 clones, around 72% of which appear only once. The source of this sequence is a person aged 35 to 50 with breast cancer. The sequencing sample was made of breast tumor tissue.

The CDR3 DNA reads TGTGCCTGGAGCCCCGACAGGGGGCTTGGGGCTTTCTTT. Amino acid sequence: CAWSPDRGLGAFF. The V and J genes are TRBV30 and TRBJ1-1; 10 bases match TRBD1. This CDR3 region has 13 residues. Germline CDR1 reads GTSNPN; CDR2 reads SVGIG (reference sequence). V gave up 3 bases and J gave up 11 bases; unmatched junction bases: 9.